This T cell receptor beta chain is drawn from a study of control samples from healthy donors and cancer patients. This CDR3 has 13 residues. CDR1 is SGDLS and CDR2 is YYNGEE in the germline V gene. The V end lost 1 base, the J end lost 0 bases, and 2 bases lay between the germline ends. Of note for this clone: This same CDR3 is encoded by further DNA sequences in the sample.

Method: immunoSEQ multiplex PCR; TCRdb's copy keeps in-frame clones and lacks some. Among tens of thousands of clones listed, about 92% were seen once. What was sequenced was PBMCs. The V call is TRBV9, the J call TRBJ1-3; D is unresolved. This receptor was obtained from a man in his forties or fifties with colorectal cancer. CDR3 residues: CASSVSSGNTIYF. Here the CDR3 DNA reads TGTGCCAGCAGCGTAAGCTCTGGAAACACCATATATTTT.